This T cell receptor (beta chain) was identified during a study of regulatory dendritic cells for organ transplantation. Regarding this clone: Its antigen is not known.

CFSE-labeled sorted T cells met regulatory or mature dendritic cells for 5 to 6 days. Naive CD45RA+ and memory CD45RO+ CD4+ or CD8+ T cells were FACS-sorted. Germline assignment: CDR1 SGHNT and CDR2 YYREEE (reference sequence). The CDR3 covers 15 residues. The ends were cut back, 4 bases at V and 4 bases at J, with 16 bases in the middle. The protocol was immunoSEQ multiplex PCR, while the TCRdb copy is restricted to in-frame clones and leaves out a portion. Among about 4,200 clones, 45% to 70% were seen once, and the ten largest hold roughly 18%. Notes on the study in general: Among resting subsets, memory CD8+ cells contained the most alloreactive clonotypes.

The V gene is TRBV5-4, the J gene TRBJ2-3; tentatively, D is TRBD2 (5 bases). Sequenced input: memory CD8+ T cells from blood cultured with regulatory dendritic cells. Subset noted: CD45RO+ memory T cells. This sequence originates from a human donor in good health. The CDR3 bases are TGTGCCAGCAGCCCGGAGGAGTATTCCCCAGATACGCAGTATTTT. It yields the protein CASSPEEYSPDTQYF.